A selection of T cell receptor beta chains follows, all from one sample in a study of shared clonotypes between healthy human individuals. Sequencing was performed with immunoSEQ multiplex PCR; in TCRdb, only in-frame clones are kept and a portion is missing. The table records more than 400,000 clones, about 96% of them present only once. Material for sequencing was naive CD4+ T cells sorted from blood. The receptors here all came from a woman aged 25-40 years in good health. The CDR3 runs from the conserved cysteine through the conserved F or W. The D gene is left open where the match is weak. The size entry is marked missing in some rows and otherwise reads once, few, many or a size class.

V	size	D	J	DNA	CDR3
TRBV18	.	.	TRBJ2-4	TGTGCCAGCTCACCACCGTATGGGGAAGGCATTCAGTACTTC	CASSPPYGEGIQYF
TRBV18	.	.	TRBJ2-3	TGTGCCAGCTCACCCGGGGGATCTAGCACAGATACGCAGTATTTT	CASSPGGSSTDTQYF
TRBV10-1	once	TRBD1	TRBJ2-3	TGCGCCAGCGGGACAGGGACTAGCACAGATACGCAGTATTTT	CASGTGTSTDTQYF
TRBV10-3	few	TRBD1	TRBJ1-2	TGTGCCATCATGGGGGACAGGGACCTTCTCTATGGCTACACCTTC	CAIMGDRDLLYGYTF
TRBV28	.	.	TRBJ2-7	TGTGCCATTTCTACAGGATCCCCCCCCTACGAGCAGTACTTC	CAISTGSPPYEQYF
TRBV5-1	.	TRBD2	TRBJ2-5	TGCGCCAGCAGCACGGGACTAGAAGAGACCCAGTACTTC	CASSTGLEETQYF
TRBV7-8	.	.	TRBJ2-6	TGTGCCACCAGCTTTTCTGGGGCCAACGTCCTGACTTTC	CATSFSGANVLTF
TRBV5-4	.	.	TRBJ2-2	TGTGCCAGCAGCGGGGGGGCGGGTCCACTGTTTTTT	CASSGGAGPLFF
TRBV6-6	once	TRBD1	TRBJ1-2	TGTGCCAGCAGCTTGGGACAGACTAACTATGGCTACACCTTC	CASSLGQTNYGYTF
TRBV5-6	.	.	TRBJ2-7	TGTGCCAGCAGGCGACACTACGAGCAGTACTTC	CASRRHYEQYF
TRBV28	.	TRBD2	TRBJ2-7	TGTGCCAGCAGTTTAGGTGGACTAGCGGGAGTAGGCGAGCAGTACTTC	CASSLGGLAGVGEQYF
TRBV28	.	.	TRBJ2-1	TGTGCCAGCAGTTTTGGGGGGAGCTCCTACAATGAGCAGTTCTTC	CASSFGGSSYNEQFF
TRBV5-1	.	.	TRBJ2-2	TGCGCCAGCTCTGGGACTCCGAACACCGGGGAGCTGTTTTTT	CASSGTPNTGELFF